The 14 T cell receptor beta chains below all came from one sample that was sequenced in a study of T-cell reconstitution after alpha-beta-depleted transplantation in children. Preparation of the TCRbeta library was carried out with unique molecular identifiers. TCRdb reanalysed the PCR reads using MiXCR and keeps one entry per CDR3 protein. The repertoire has about 420,000 distinct CDR3 sequences, around 16% of them found once; the top ten carry roughly 27%. The specimen comprised PBMCs, mostly from graft donor cells, sampled 360 days after TCRalphabeta/CD19-depleted stem cell transplant. These receptors were obtained from a boy younger than two who had a stem cell transplant for Wiskott-Aldrich syndrome, so the T cells may come from the graft donor.

In its sample, this clonotype was seen a few times. This chain links TRBV7-2 with TRBJ2-7; tentative D call: TRBD1 (6 bases). CDR3 length equals 16 residues. Germline V gives CDR1 SGHTA, CDR2 FQGNSA. V was shortened by 2 bases and J by 2 bases, with 16 bases between the two germline ends. CDR3 DNA: TGTGCCAGCAGCTTACTCGGGACAAGGTTCACCTACGAGCAGTACTTC. This sequence encodes CASSLLGTRFTYEQYF.

This clonotype turned up a few times. The chain couples TRBV5-5 to TRBJ2-7; 13 positions agree with TRBD2. The V and J ends lost 3 bases and 1 base, in that order; junction bases with no gene match: 1. CDR1 is SGHKS and CDR2 is YYEKEE in the germline V gene (reference sequence). The CDR3 sequence is 15 residues long. For the CDR3, the DNA is TGTGCCAGCAGCTGGACTAGCGGGAGATCCTACGAGCAGTACTTC. Its translation is CASSWTSGRSYEQYF.

The table lists this clonotype with a few counts. The chain uses TRBV12-3 or TRBV12-4 and TRBJ1-2; TRBD1 matches 8 bases. The CDR3 contains 13 residues. V dropped 6 bases and J dropped 2; count of bases not matched to a gene: 2. CDR3 sequence reads: CASSDRGNYGYTF. CDR3 coding DNA: TGTGCCAGCAGCGACAGGGGAAACTATGGCTACACCTTC.

This clonotype turned up a few times. J is TRBJ2-7 and V is TRBV4-3; 10 bases map to TRBD2. Trimming cost V 1 base and J 5 bases; bases outside gene matches: 8. The CDR3 has 16 amino acids. The V gene's germline CDR1 is LGHNA and CDR2 YSLEER. CDR3 coding DNA: TGCGCCAGCAGCCAAGTTCTAGCGGGAGCTCTCAACGAGCAGTACTTC. Translating gives CASSQVLAGALNEQYF.

The rearrangement uses TRBV7-9 and TRBJ2-1; 9 bases match TRBD1. J lost 6 bases, V lost 5 bases, and 8 bases had no gene match. The length of the CDR3 is 15 residues. Germline CDR1 SEHNR, CDR2 FQNEAQ (reference sequence). The CDR3, as DNA: TGTGCCAGCAGCCCCGGGACAGGGATGGGCAATGAGCAGTTCTTC. This sequence encodes CASSPGTGMGNEQFF.

To note about this clonotype: One end of the junction is discordant with germline, which a read error may explain. The chain couples TRBV3-1 to TRBJ2-3, with 11 nucleotides matching TRBD2. Germline V lookup: CDR1 LGHDT, CDR2 YNNKEL (reference sequence). The CDR3 extends over 18 amino acids. The CDR3: CACSSGRKLAGVADTQYF. For the CDR3, the DNA is TGTGCCTGCAGTTCCGGAAGAAAACTAGCGGGAGTGGCAGATACGCAGTATTTT.

The chain uses TRBV29-1 and TRBJ2-4, with D possibly TRBD1 on 5 matching bases. The CDR3 has 15 amino acids. CDR1 and CDR2 from the germline V gene are SQVTM and ANQGSEA. Trimming left V 5 bases short and J 0 bases short, with 14 bases between. The DNA for the CDR3 is TGCAGCGTTACTGACAGACAGCTAGCCAAAAACATTCAGTACTTC. This translates into CSVTDRQLAKNIQYF.

The chain joins TRBV7-8 to TRBJ2-2, with D hard to call. This CDR3 is 15 amino acids long. The germline CDR1 and CDR2 sequences are SGHVS and FQNEAQ. V lost 7 bases, J lost 2 bases, and 14 bases lay in between. CDR3 sequence: CASKETRINTGELFF. In DNA form, the CDR3 reads TGTGCCAGCAAGGAGACACGGATCAACACCGGGGAGCTGTTTTTT. Complete variable domain (other parts from reference TRBV7-8 and TRBJ2-2): GAGVSQSPRYKVAKRGQDVALRCDPISGHVSLFWYQQALGQGPEFLTYFQNEAQLDKSGLPSDRFFAERPEGSVSTLKIQRTQQEDSAVYLCASKETRINTGELFFGEGSRLTVL.

This chain uses TRBV6-5 with TRBJ1-6; 7 bases are a match to TRBD1. CDR1 and CDR2 from the germline V gene are MNHEY and SVGAGI. Trimming at V came to 5 bases and at J to 10 bases, leaving 8 bases not matched to a gene. CDR3 length: 14 residues. In DNA, the CDR3 is TGTGCCAGCAGTCCCCGAGGGGGCGAATCACCCCTCCACTTT. Protein: CASSPRGGESPLHF.

In its sample, this clonotype was seen a few times. The genes are TRBV9 and TRBJ2-1; 12 nucleotides match TRBD2. Germline V CDR1 and CDR2: SGDLS, YYNGEE. This CDR3 has 16 residues. The V and J ends lost 0 bases and 6 bases, in that order; junction bases with no gene match: 4. The CDR3 bases are TGTGCCAGCAGCGTAGCGACTAGCGGGGGATTCAATGAGCAGTTCTTC. It specifies CASSVATSGGFNEQFF. Complete variable domain (other parts from reference TRBV9 and TRBJ2-1): DSGVTQTPKHLITATGQRVTLRCSPRSGDLSVYWYQQSLDQGLQFLIQYYNGEERAKGNILERFSAQQFPDLHSELNLSSLELGDSALYFCASSVATSGGFNEQFFGPGTRLTVL.

This clonotype was recorded many times. The gene calls are TRBV7-2 and TRBJ2-7; TRBD2 aligns across 10 bases. This CDR3 contains 14 residues. Germline V CDR1 and CDR2: SGHTA, FQGNSA. The ends lost 5 bases at V and 2 bases at J; junction bases unmatched: 3. The CDR3 is CASSKAGGPYEQYF. CDR3 nucleotide sequence: TGTGCCAGCAGCAAAGCGGGAGGGCCCTACGAGCAGTACTTC.

The chain uses TRBV7-9 and TRBJ1-4, with D maybe TRBD1 (5 bases). The V and J ends lost 2 bases and 0 bases respectively, with 10 bases between them. The germline V gene has CDR1 SEHNR and CDR2 FQNEAQ (reference sequence). The CDR3 covers 16 residues. The CDR3 DNA follows: TGTGCCAGCAGCTTACGCCAAGGGGCAACTAATGAAAAACTGTTTTTT. Protein sequence: CASSLRQGATNEKLFF.

In this sample, this clonotype turned up a few times. The chain employs TRBV24-1 and TRBJ2-5; D ambiguous. CDR1 and CDR2 (germline): KGHDR, SFDVKD. This CDR3 is 13 amino acids long. V was pared by 0 bases and J by 5 bases, with 6 bases between. CDR3 coding DNA: TGTGCCACCAGTGATTTGGAATCGGAGACCCAGTACTTC. Its protein is CATSDLESETQYF.

This clonotype was picked up a small number of times. The genes are TRBV12-3 or TRBV12-4 and TRBJ1-1, with 8 bases aligning to TRBD1. J was trimmed by 4 bases and V by 6 bases; bases with no gene match: 10. The CDR3 has 15 residues. The CDR3 is CASSLRTGLGTEAFF. The CDR3 coding sequence is TGTGCCAGCAGCTTACGGACAGGGCTGGGCACTGAAGCTTTCTTT.